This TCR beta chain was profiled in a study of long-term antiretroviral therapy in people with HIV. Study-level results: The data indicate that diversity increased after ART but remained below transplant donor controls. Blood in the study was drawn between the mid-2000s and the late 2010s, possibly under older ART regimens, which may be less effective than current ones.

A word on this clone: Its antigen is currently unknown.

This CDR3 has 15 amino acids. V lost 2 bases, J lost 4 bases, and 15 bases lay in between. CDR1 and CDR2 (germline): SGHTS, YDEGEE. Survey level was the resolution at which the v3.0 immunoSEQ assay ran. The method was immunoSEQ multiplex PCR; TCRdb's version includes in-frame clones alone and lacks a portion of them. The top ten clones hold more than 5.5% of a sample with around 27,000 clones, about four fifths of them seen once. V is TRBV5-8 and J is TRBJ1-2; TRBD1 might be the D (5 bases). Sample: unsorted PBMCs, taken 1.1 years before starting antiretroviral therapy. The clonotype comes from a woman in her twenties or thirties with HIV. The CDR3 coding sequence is TGTGCCAGCAGCTTTGGGACCCGCTTTGTCTATGGCTACACCTTC. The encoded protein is CASSFGTRFVYGYTF.